Listed here are 20 T cell receptor beta chains from one sample, sequenced in a study of blood T cell repertoires in COVID-19 (dated by TCRdb to the early 2020s). The library was obtained by the immunoSEQ multiplex PCR assay. TCRdb took over this immuneACCESS table, retaining in-frame rearrangements with V and J assigned. Such tables are incomplete; in checked studies, under half of the missing clones stem from an unresolved V gene, and the remainder is unexplained. This sample lists some 45,000 clones; approximately 80% were detected once. Clones ranked in the top ten supply around a fifth of the sample. The specimen was peripheral blood. These receptors all stem from a man between 65 and 79 years old with acute or convalescent COVID-19.

The CDR3 DNA follows: TGTGCCAGCAGCTTGGACAGGAACACTGAAGCTTTCTTT. Amino acids: CASSLDRNTEAFF. The chain couples TRBV5-6 to TRBJ1-1; D remains unclear. The length of the CDR3 is 13 residues. Germline V gene lookup returns CDR1 SGHDT and CDR2 YYEEEE. V lost 0 bases to trimming and J lost 1 base, with 4 bases between them.

This rearrangement joins TRBV19 to TRBJ1-5; 7 bases map to TRBD1. This CDR3 has 15 amino acids. Germline assignment: CDR1 LNHDA and CDR2 SQIVND (reference sequence). After removal of 7 bases from V and 3 bases from J, the junction contained 9 bases not matched to a gene. The chain's CDR3 is CASTPTGNYNQPQHF. CDR3 coding DNA: TGTGCCAGTACCCCGACAGGGAACTACAATCAGCCCCAGCATTTT.

The rearrangement uses TRBV28 and TRBJ1-5; 8 bases match TRBD1. This CDR3 comprises 12 residues. The germline V gene has CDR1 MDHEN and CDR2 SYDVKM. The V gene end was trimmed by 10 bases and the J gene end by 2 bases; junction bases not matched to a gene: 1. CDR3 protein: CATDRGNQPQHF. CDR3 bases: TGTGCCACGGACAGGGGCAATCAGCCCCAGCATTTT.

V usage is TRBV18 and J usage is TRBJ2-2; TRBD2 might be the D (5 bases). Germline assignment: CDR1 KGHSH and CDR2 LQKENI. V lost 5 bases to trimming and J lost 5 bases, with 12 bases between them. The length of the CDR3 is 14 residues. The CDR3 here is CASSRGSRTGELFF. CDR3 DNA: TGTGCCAGCTCAAGAGGGAGCAGGACCGGGGAGCTGTTTTTT.

This clone was detected a few times. The chain couples TRBV19 to TRBJ1-3; maybe TRBD1 (5 bases). Per germline, CDR1 LNHDA and CDR2 SQIVND (reference sequence). The V end was cut by 7 bases, the J end by 1 base, with 8 bases between. CDR3 length: 13 residues. CDR3 coding DNA: TGTGCCAGTAAACGGGGGTCTGGAAACACCATATATTTT. Translating it yields CASKRGSGNTIYF.

The V and J genes are TRBV7-2 and TRBJ1-2; TRBD1 matches at 7 bases. The J segment lost 5 bases and the V segment lost 5 bases, leaving 11 bases of the junction unmatched. This CDR3 has 15 amino acids. Germline CDR1 is SGHTA and CDR2 is FQGNSA. The CDR3 region is CASSITGQERYGYTF. The CDR3 DNA sequence: TGTGCCAGCAGCATAACCGGACAGGAACGATATGGCTACACCTTC.

This clone has just one count. The chain is built from TRBV27 and TRBJ1-1; 7 nucleotides line up with TRBD1. This CDR3 is built from 13 residues. The trim removed 1 base at V and 6 bases at J, leaving 2 bases unmatched. Germline CDR1 MNHEY, CDR2 SMNVEV (reference sequence). CDR3 region: CASSLYRGAEAFF. CDR3 nucleotides: TGTGCCAGCAGTTTATACAGGGGAGCTGAAGCTTTCTTT.

The chain combines TRBV10-3 with TRBJ1-2; 8 nucleotides line up with TRBD1. Germline V gene data show CDR1 as ENHRY and CDR2 as SYGVKD. The CDR3 contains 17 residues. V lost 1 base and J lost 6; bases outside the gene matches: 13. This chain's CDR3 is CAISEFSGTGGRDGYTF. In nucleotides, the CDR3 is TGTGCCATCAGTGAGTTCAGTGGCACAGGGGGAAGAGATGGCTACACCTTC.

V is TRBV25-1 and J is TRBJ2-7, with D unresolved. CDR1 and CDR2 (germline): MGHDK, SYGVNS. V shed 5 bases and J shed 3 bases, with 5 bases lying between them. This CDR3 comprises 11 residues. The CDR3 DNA is TGTGCCAGCAGTATCTACTACGAGCAGTACTTC. Amino acid sequence: CASSIYYEQYF.

V gene TRBV19 combines with J gene TRBJ2-7, with D tentatively TRBD1 (5 bases). The germline gives CDR1 LNHDA, CDR2 SQIVND (reference sequence). This CDR3 region has 15 residues. The ends were cut back, 3 bases at V and 1 base at J, with 13 bases in the middle. The CDR3 DNA is TGTGCCAGTAGTATTTCCGCCGACAGTTCCTACGAGCAGTACTTC. Its protein product is CASSISADSSYEQYF.

V gene TRBV7-9 combines with J gene TRBJ1-3; D is undetermined. In germline, CDR1 is SEHNR, CDR2 FQNEAQ (reference sequence). V lost 1 base, J lost 0 bases, and 7 bases lay in between. The CDR3 length is 15 residues. The CDR3 sequence is CASSLGLLSGNTIYF. The CDR3, as DNA: TGTGCCAGCAGCTTAGGACTGCTCTCTGGAAACACCATATATTTT.

DNA of the CDR3: TGTGCCAGCAGAGGGGGGGACTCACCCCTCCACTTT. Protein sequence: CASRGGDSPLHF. The chain employs TRBV6-6 and TRBJ1-6; D may be TRBD1 (6 bases). Trimming took 6 bases from V and 10 from J, leaving 10 bases between them. The V gene's germline CDR1 is MNHNY and CDR2 SVGAGI (reference sequence). The CDR3 is 12 amino acids.

The V call is TRBV6-2 or TRBV6-3, the J call TRBJ1-5; TRBD1 is a possible D gene (5 bases). There are 14 residues in the CDR3. V was cut by 2 bases and J by 7 bases, with 12 bases left in between. Germline loops: CDR1 MNHEY, CDR2 SVGEGT. Here the CDR3 reads CASSYAGHLQPQHF. Written as DNA, the CDR3 is TGTGCCAGCAGTTACGCAGGACACCTCCAGCCCCAGCATTTT.

This clone was recorded a few times. The chain couples TRBV7-2 to TRBJ1-2; no firm D call. Germline-derived CDR1 and CDR2 are SGHTA and FQGNSA. This CDR3 is built from 16 residues. V was shortened by 1 base and J by 4 bases, with 16 bases between the two germline ends. The CDR3 nucleotides read TGTGCCAGCAGCTTAGGAGGGAGTACGCTCCTCTATGGCTACACCTTC. It translates to CASSLGGSTLLYGYTF. Full variable domain (remainder filled in from reference TRBV7-2 and TRBJ1-2): GAGVSQSPSNKVTEKGKDVELRCDPISGHTALYWYRQSLGQGLEFLIYFQGNSAPDKSGLPSDRFSAERTGGSVSTLTIQRTQQEDSAVYLCASSLGGSTLLYGYTFGSGTRLTVV.

This chain links TRBV14 with TRBJ1-2, with TRBD1 identical over 7 bases. V lost 4 bases and J lost 8; bases outside the gene matches: 10. CDR3 length: 14 residues. CDR1 SGHDN and CDR2 FVKESK come from the germline V gene. CDR3 region: CASSRLTGEGGYTF. The CDR3 DNA sequence: TGTGCCAGCAGCCGACTAACAGGGGAAGGCGGCTACACCTTC.

V usage is TRBV7-2 and J usage is TRBJ1-5, with TRBD1 identical over 8 bases. Germline CDR1 is SGHTA and CDR2 is FQGNSA. V lost 5 bases, J lost 1 base, and 7 bases stayed unmatched. The CDR3 runs 16 residues. The chain's CDR3 is CASSNPTGVSNQPQHF. The CDR3 DNA sequence: TGTGCCAGCAGCAACCCGACAGGGGTGAGCAATCAGCCCCAGCATTTT.

This clone was seen more than once but under ten times. The chain is built from TRBV7-2 and TRBJ2-7, with TRBD2 matching 7 bases. With 1 base clipped from V and 3 bases from J, the junction kept 18 bases outside the gene matches. The CDR3 is 19 residues long. Per germline, CDR1 SGHTA and CDR2 FQGNSA. CDR3 bases: TGTGCCAGCAGCTTAGACGGGGGGAGGGTGAATTTCGGGTACTACGAGCAGTACTTC. This encodes CASSLDGGRVNFGYYEQYF.

This chain joins TRBV6-2 or TRBV6-3 and TRBJ2-1, with a possible D match to TRBD1 (5 bases). V was pared by 4 bases and J by 4 bases, with 8 bases between. This CDR3 is 13 amino acids long. Germline CDR1 reads MNHEY; CDR2 reads SVGEGT. The chain's CDR3 is CASSSRQYNEQFF. CDR3 DNA: TGTGCCAGCAGTTCTCGACAGTACAATGAGCAGTTCTTC.

The rearrangement links TRBV4-1 to TRBJ2-2, with 11 bases identical to TRBD2. V was pared by 6 bases and J by 6 bases, with 12 bases of the junction left unmatched. The CDR3 contains 17 residues. Germline V gene lookup returns CDR1 MGHRA and CDR2 YSYEKL. CDR3 in DNA: TGCGCCAGCAGACGGATACTAGCGGGGGCGTCGTCCGGGGAGCTGTTTTTT. Translated, it gives CASRRILAGASSGELFF.

The chain links TRBV18 to TRBJ1-1, with D unclear. In germline, CDR1 is KGHSH, CDR2 LQKENI. Trimming removed 2 bases at V and 0 bases at J, with 7 bases between. The CDR3 totals 14 residues. CDR3 nucleotides: TGTGCCAGCTCACCAAGCATCATGAACACTGAAGCTTTCTTT. This sequence encodes CASSPSIMNTEAFF.